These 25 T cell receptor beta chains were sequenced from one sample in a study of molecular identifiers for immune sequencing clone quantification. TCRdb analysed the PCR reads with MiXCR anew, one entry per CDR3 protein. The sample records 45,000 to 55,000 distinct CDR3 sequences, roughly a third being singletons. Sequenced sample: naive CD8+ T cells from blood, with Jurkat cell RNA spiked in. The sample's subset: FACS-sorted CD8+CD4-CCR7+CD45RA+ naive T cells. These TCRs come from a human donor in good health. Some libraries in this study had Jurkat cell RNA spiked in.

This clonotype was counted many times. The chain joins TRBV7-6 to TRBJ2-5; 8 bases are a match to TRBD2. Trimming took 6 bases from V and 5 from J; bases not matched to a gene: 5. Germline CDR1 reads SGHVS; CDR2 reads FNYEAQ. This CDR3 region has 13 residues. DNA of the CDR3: TGTGCCAGCAGACCAGCGGGAGTTGAGACCCAGTACTTC. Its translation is CASRPAGVETQYF.

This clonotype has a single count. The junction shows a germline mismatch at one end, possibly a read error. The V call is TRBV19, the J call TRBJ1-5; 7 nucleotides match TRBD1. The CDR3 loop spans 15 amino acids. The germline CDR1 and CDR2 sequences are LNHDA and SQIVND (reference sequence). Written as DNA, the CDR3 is TGTGCCAGTTGTATCGCGACAGGGATCAATCAGCCCCAGCATTTT. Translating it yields CASCIATGINQPQHF. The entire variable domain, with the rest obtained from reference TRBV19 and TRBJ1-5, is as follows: DGGITQSPKYLFRKEGQNVTLSCEQNLNHDAMYWYRQDPGQGLRLIYYSQIVNDFQKGDIAEGYSVSREKKESFPLTVTSAQKNPTAFYLCASCIATGINQPQHFGDGTRLSIL.

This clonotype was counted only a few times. The CDR3 bases are TGTGCCACCAGCAGAGAAGGGCCAGATACGCAGTATTTT. Amino acid sequence: CATSREGPDTQYF. The chain joins TRBV15 to TRBJ2-3, with D unclear. Germline V gives CDR1 LNHNV, CDR2 YYDKDF (reference sequence). Trimming took 0 bases from V and 4 from J, leaving 5 bases between them. The CDR3 covers 13 residues. Variable domain in full (rest from reference TRBV15 and TRBJ2-3): DAMVIQNPRYQVTQFGKPVTLSCSQTLNHNVMYWYQQKSSQAPKLLFHYYDKDFNNEADTPDNFQSRRPNTSFCFLDIRSPGLGDTAMYLCATSREGPDTQYFGPGTRLTVL.

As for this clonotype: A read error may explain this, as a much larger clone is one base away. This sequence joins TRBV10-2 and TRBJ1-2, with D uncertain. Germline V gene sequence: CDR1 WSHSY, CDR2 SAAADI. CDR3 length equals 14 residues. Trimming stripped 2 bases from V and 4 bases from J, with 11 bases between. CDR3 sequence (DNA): TGCGCCAGCAGTGAGGGACCTTCGCTCTATGGCTACACCTTC. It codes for CASSEGPSLYGYTF.

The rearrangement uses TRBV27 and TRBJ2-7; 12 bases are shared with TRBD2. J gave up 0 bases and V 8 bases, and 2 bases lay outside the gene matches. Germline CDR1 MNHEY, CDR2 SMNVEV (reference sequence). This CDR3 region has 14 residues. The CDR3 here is CASGLAGSSYEQYF. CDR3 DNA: TGTGCCAGCGGACTAGCGGGAAGCTCCTACGAGCAGTACTTC.

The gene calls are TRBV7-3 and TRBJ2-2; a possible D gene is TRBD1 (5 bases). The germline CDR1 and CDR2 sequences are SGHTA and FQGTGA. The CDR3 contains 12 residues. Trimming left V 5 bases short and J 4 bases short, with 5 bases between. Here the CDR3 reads CASSRGTGELFF. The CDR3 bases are TGTGCCAGCAGCAGGGGCACCGGGGAGCTGTTTTTT.

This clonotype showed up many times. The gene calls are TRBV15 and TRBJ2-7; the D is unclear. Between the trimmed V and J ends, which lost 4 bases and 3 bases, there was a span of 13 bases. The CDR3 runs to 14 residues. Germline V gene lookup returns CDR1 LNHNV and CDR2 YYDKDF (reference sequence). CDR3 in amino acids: CATSTLSVSYEQYF. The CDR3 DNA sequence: TGTGCCACCAGCACTTTGTCAGTCAGCTACGAGCAGTACTTC.

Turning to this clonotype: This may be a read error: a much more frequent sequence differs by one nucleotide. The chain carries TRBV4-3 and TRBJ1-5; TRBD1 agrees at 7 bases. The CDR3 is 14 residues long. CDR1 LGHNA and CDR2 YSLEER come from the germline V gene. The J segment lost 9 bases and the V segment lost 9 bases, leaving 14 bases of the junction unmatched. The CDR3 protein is CASSTDRRDRPQHF. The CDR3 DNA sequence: TGCGCCAGTTCAACGGACAGGCGGGATCGGCCCCAGCATTTT.

In DNA form, the CDR3 reads TGTGCCACCAGCAGGCCACCAGGGATGACGGAGACCCAGTACTTC. Translated: CATSRPPGMTETQYF. The gene calls are TRBV15 and TRBJ2-5; a possible D gene is TRBD1 (5 bases). Deletions cut 3 bases from V and 5 bases from J, with 16 bases between. Germline V gives CDR1 LNHNV, CDR2 YYDKDF (reference sequence). The CDR3 consists of 15 residues.

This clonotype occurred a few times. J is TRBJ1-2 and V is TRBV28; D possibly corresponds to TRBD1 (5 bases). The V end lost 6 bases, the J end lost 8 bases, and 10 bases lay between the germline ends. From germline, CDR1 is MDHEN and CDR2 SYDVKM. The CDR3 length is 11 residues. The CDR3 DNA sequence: TGTGCCAGCAGAAGGGGTTTCGGCTACACCTTC. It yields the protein CASRRGFGYTF.

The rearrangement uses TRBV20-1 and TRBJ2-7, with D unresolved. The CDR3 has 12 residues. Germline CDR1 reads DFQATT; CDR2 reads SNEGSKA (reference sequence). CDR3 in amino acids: CSASVGTYEQYF. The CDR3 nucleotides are TGCAGCGCCTCAGTGGGCACCTACGAGCAGTACTTC.

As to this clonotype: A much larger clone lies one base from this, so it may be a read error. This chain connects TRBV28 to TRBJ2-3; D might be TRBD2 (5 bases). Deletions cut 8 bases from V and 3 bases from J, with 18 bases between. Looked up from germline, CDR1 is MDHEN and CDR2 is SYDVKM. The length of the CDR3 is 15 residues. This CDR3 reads CASGSLALGTDTQYF. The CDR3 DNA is TGTGCCAGCGGTTCGCTAGCCTTAGGGACAGATACGCAGTATTTT.

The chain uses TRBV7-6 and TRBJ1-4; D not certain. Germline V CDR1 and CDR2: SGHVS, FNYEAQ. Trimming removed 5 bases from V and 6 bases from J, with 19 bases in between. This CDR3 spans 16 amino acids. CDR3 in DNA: TGTGCCAGCAGCCCGCTTAGTTACGTTTCGGATGAAAAACTGTTTTTT. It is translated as CASSPLSYVSDEKLFF. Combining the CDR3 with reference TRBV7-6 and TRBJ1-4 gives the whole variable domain GAGVSQSPRYKVTKRGQDVALRCDPISGHVSLYWYRQALGQGPEFLTYFNYEAQQDKSGLPNDRFSAERPEGSISTLTIQRTEQRDSAMYRCASSPLSYVSDEKLFFGSGTQLSVL.

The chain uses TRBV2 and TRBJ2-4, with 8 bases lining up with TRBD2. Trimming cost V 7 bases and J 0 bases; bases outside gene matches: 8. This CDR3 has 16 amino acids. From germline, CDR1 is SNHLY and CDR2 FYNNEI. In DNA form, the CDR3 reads TGTGCCAGCACTTTACTAGCGGCCCGAGCCAAAAACATTCAGTACTTC. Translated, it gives CASTLLAARAKNIQYF.

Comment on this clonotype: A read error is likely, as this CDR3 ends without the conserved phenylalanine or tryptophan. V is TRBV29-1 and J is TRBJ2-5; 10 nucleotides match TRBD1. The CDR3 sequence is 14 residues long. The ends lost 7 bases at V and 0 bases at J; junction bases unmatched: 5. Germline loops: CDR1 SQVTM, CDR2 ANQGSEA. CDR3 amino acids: CSDDRGPYQETQYY. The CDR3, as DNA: TGCAGCGATGACAGGGGGCCGTACCAAGAGACCCAGTACTAC.

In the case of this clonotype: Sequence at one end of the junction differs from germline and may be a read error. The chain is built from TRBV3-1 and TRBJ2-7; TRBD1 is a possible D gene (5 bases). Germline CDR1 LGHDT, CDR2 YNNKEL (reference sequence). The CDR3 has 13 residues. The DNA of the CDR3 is TGTGCCAGCAGCCCACTACAGGACCCGGAGCAGTCCTTC. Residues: CASSPLQDPEQSF.

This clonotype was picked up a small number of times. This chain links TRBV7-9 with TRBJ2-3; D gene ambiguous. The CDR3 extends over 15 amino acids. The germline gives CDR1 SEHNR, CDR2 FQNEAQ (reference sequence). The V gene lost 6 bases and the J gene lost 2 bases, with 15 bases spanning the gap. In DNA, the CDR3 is TGTGCCAGCAGAACCCTGGATGGCGACACAGATACGCAGTATTTT. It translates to CASRTLDGDTDTQYF.

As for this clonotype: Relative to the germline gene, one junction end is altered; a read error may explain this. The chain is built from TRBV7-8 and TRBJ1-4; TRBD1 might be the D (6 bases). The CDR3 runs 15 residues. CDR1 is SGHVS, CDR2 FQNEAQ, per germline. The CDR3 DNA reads TGTGCCAGCAGCCCGACCAACAGGGACAATGAAAAACTGGTTTTT. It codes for CASSPTNRDNEKLVF.

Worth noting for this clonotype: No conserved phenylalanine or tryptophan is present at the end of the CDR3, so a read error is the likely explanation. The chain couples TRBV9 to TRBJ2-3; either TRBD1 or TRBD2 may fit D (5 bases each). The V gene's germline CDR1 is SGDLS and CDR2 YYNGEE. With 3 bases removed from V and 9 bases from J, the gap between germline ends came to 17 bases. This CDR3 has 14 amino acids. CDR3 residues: CASSAGTALVTQYL. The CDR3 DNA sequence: TGTGCCAGCAGCGCCGGGACGGCATTGGTGACGCAGTATCTT.

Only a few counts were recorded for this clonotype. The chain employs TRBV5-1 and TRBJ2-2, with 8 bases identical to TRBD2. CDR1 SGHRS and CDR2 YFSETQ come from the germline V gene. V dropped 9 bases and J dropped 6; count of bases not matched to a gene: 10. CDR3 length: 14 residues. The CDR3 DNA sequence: TGCGCCACCCCCGCGGGGGGTTACGCCGGGGAGCTGTTTTTT. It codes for CATPAGGYAGELFF. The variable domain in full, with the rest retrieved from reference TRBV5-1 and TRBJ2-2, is KAGVTQTPRYLIKTRGQQVTLSCSPISGHRSVSWYQQTPGQGLQFLFEYFSETQRNKGNFPGRFSGRQFSNSRSEMNVSTLELGDSALYLCATPAGGYAGELFFGEGSRLTVL.

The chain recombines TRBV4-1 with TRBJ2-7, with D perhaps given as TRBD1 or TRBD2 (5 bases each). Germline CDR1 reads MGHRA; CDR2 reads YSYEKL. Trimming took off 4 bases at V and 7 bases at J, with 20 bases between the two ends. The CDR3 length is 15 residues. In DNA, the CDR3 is TGCGCCAGCAGCCTGGGGCTAGCCCCTTCTGGTGAGCAGTACTTC. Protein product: CASSLGLAPSGEQYF.

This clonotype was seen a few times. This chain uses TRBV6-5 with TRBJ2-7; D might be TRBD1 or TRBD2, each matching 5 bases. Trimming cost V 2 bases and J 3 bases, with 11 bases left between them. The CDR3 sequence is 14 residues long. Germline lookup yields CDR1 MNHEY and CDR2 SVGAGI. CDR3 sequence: CASSYRDGHYEQYF. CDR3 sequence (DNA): TGTGCCAGCAGTTACCGGGACGGGCACTACGAGCAGTACTTC.

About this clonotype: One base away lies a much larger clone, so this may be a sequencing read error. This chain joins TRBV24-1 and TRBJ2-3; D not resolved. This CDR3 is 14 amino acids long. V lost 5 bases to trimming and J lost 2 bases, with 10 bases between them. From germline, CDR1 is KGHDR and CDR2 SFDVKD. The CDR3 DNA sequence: TGTGCCACCAGTGCTCCCTGGCCCACAGATACGCAGTATTTT. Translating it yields CATSAPWPTDTQYF.

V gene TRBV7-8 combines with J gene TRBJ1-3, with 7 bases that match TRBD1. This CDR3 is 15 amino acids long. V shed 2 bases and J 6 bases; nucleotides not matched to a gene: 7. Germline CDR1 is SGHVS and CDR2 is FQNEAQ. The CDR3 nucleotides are TGTGCCAGCAGCTTACTGGAAAGGGGGCTAAACACCATATATTTT. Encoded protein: CASSLLERGLNTIYF.

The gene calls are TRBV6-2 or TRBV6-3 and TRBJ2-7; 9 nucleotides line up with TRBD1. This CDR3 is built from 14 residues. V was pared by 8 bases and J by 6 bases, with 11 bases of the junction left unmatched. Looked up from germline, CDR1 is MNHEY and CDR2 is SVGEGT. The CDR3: CASARTGVAGEQYF. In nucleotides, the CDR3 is TGTGCCAGCGCGAGGACAGGGGTAGCCGGCGAGCAGTACTTC.